This TCR beta chain was captured by sequencing in a study of blood T cell repertoires in COVID-19. Study-wide background: Researchers got acute and convalescent COVID-19 samples from the United States, Italy and Spain. In each case, the material was cDNA or gDNA derived from T cells, B-cell-depleted T cells, or PBMCs.

Profiled with immunoSEQ multiplex PCR; TCRdb holds only in-frame clones, not every one. Of over 150,000 clones detected, more than 80% appear once; the ten largest clones hold roughly 6.2%. Study members were between about 18 and 89 years old and lived in 20 to 30 US regions. Which cohort a participant joined came from the clinical history participants gave. CDR1 is SQVTM, CDR2 ANQGSEA, per germline. Trimming left V 7 bases short and J 7 bases short, with 22 bases between. This CDR3 contains 14 residues. The sequenced sample consisted of PBMCs or T cells enriched from blood (not recorded which). The chain uses TRBV29-1 and TRBJ1-1, with D possibly matching TRBD1 (5 bases). This receptor was taken from a man in his forties who had recovered from COVID-19. The CDR3 bases are TGCAGCGCCCACCTCGGGCTGGGGGAGGGTGAAGCTTTCTTT. This codes for CSAHLGLGEGEAFF. The entire variable domain, with the rest obtained from reference TRBV29-1 and TRBJ1-1, is as follows: SAVISQKPSRDICQRGTSLTIQCQVDSQVTMMFWYRQQPGQSLTLIATANQGSEATYESGFVIDKFPISRPNLTFSTLTVSNMSPEDSSIYLCSAHLGLGEGEAFFGQGTRLTVV.